Below, 2 T cell receptor beta chains from the same sample are listed, as sequenced in a study of CD8+CD57+ T cells in acquired aplastic anemia (dated by TCRdb to the late 2010s). The instrument was an Illumina HiSeq 2000. Genomic DNA served as template for TCR beta VDJ combination and CDR3 sequence profiling. TCRdb itself trimmed the public reads at Q25 with fastp, ran MiXCR and retained productive beta chains. Identical CDR3 protein sequences are pooled into one entry, listed with their most common genes and DNA. The sample contains 210,000 or so distinct CDR3 sequences, roughly 45% of them found a single time. Together, the top ten hold just under 20% of the sample. Patients chosen for sequencing had shown expansion of CD8+CD57+ cells by flow cytometry. Material for sequencing was sorted CD4+, CD8+, or CD8+CD57+ T cells (not recorded which) from PBMCs. The receptors were gathered from a human donor with aplastic anemia.

This clonotype was detected many times. The genes are TRBV2 and TRBJ2-5; the D is unclear. CDR1 is SNHLY and CDR2 is FYNNEI in the germline V gene. The CDR3 has 13 amino acids. V gave up 3 bases and J gave up 5 bases, with 10 bases separating them. The CDR3 nucleotides are TGTGCCAGCAGTGAGTCCCGTGTGGAGACCCAGTACTTC. This gives the protein CASSESRVETQYF.

At least ten counts were recorded for this clonotype. V is TRBV20-1 and J is TRBJ2-7; 8 bases map to TRBD1. V lost 5 bases and J lost 4; bases outside the gene matches: 10. There are 14 residues in the CDR3. The germline V gene has CDR1 DFQATT and CDR2 SNEGSKA (reference sequence). The CDR3 loop is CSALPQGDRYEQYF. In nucleotides, the CDR3 is TGCAGTGCTCTTCCACAGGGGGATAGGTACGAGCAGTACTTC.